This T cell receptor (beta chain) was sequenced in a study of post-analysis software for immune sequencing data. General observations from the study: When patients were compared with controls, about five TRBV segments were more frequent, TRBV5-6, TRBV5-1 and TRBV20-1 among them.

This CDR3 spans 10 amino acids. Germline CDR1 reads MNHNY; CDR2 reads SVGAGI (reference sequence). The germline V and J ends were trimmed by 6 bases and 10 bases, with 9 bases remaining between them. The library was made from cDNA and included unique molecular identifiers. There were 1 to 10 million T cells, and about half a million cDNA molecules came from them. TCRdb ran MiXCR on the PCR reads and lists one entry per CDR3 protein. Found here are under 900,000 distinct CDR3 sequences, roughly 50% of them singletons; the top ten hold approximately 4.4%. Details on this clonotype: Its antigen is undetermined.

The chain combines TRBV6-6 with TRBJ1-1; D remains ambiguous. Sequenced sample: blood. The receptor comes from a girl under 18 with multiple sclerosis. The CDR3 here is CASSQGSAFF. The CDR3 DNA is TGTGCCAGCAGCCAAGGGTCAGCTTTCTTT.